This entry features one T cell receptor beta chain sequence. Antigen unknown. Method: immunoSEQ multiplex PCR; TCRdb's copy keeps in-frame clones and lacks some. Among more than 100,000 clones listed, about 88% were seen once. Germline lookup yields CDR1 LGHNA and CDR2 YNFKEQ. The CDR3 totals 16 residues. Trimming took off 4 bases at V and 4 bases at J, with 17 bases between the two ends. The sample is drawn from a study of T cell clones after liver transplantation. Study-wide background: Tolerant meant at least one year fully off immunosuppression without liver enzymes above twice normal. Whole-study results and caveats: Circulating graft-donor-reactive CD4 TCRbeta sequences fell significantly post-transplant in most of the 8 subjects.

The chain recombines TRBV4-2 with TRBJ1-5; TRBD1 might be the D (6 bases). This sequence was found in a human patient who received a liver transplant. The graft donor may have given rise to some T cells. Sequenced here: CD4+ T cells from blood, sampled 47 months after liver transplant. The CDR3 is CASSPGGGAPNQPQHF. For the CDR3, the DNA is TGTGCCAGCAGCCCGGGAGGGGGTGCCCCTAATCAGCCCCAGCATTTT.